What follows describes a single T cell receptor beta chain. These data are taken from a study of cytomegalovirus exposure and HLA in healthy donors. Only in-frame clones appear in the TCRdb table, and some are missing; sequencing was by immunoSEQ multiplex PCR. This sample has some 130,000 clones, with approximately 82% found just once. This clonotype was obtained from a man younger than 45 in good health and CMV-seropositive. The specimen sequenced was PBMCs.

CDR3 sequence: CASSESFITGELFF. In DNA, the CDR3 is TGCGCCAGCAGTGAGTCGTTTATAACCGGGGAGCTGTTTTTT. This chain joins TRBV10-2 and TRBJ2-2, with unresolved D. The germline CDR1 and CDR2 sequences are WSHSY and SAAADI. The CDR3 is made up of 14 amino acids. Between the trimmed V and J ends, which lost 0 bases and 5 bases, there was a span of 7 bases.